This T cell receptor beta chain was sequenced for a study of naive and memory T cell subsets. This clonotype was detected a few times. Described treatment: skin biopsy from PPD injection site in Mantoux-positive individual. A UMI-containing oligonucleotide was joined by 3' ligation to the TCR cDNA template. With 0 bases clipped from V and 8 bases from J, the junction kept 5 bases outside the gene matches. The CDR3 has 15 amino acids. Germline V CDR1 and CDR2: SGHRS, YFSETQ. Amplification of ligated cDNA took four PCR rounds with SP2 and nested alpha and beta constant primers. Using its own MiXCR run on the UMI-ligation and nested PCR reads, TCRdb lists one record per CDR3 protein. The sample carries 35,000 to 40,000 distinct CDR3 sequences, 11% recorded once.

The chain employs TRBV5-1 and TRBJ2-1; 10 nucleotides align to TRBD2. The specimen was skin, collected from a tuberculin skin test site. The sequence was collected from an adult in good health. The CDR3, as DNA: TGCGCCAGCAGCTTGGGTCAGAGCGGGGGGGATGAGCAGTTCTTC. The encoded protein is CASSLGQSGGDEQFF.